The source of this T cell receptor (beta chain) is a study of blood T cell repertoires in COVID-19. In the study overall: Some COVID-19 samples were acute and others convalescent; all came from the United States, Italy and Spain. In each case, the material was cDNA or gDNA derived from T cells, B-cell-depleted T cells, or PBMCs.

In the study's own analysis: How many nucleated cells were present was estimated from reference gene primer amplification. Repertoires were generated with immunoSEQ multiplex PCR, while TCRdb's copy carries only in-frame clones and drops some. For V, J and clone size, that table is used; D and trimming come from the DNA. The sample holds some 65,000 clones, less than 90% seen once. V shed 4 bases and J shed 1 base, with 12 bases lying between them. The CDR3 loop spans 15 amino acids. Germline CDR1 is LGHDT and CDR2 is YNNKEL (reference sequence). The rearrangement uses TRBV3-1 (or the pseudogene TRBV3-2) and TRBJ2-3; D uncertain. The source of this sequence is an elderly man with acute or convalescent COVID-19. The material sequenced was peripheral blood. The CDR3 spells CASSLSGLRTDTQYF. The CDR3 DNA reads TGTGCCAGCAGCCTAAGTGGGCTACGCACAGATACGCAGTATTTT.